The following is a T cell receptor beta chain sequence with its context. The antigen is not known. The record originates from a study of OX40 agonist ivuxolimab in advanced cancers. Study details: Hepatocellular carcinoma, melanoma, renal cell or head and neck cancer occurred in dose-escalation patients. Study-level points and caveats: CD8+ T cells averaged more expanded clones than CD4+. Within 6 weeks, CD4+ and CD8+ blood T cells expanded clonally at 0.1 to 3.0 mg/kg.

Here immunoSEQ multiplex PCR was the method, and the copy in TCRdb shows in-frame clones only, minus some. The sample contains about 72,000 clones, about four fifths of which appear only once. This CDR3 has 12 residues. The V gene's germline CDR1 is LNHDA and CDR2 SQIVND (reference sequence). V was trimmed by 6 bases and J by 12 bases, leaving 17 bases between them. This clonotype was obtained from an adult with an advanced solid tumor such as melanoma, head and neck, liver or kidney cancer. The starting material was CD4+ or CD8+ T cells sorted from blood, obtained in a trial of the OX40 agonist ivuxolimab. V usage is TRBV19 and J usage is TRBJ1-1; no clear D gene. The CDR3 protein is CASSPNRAPPFF. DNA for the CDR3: TGTGCCAGTAGCCCTAACCGGGCCCCGCCTTTCTTT. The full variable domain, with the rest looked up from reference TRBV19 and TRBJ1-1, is DGGITQSPKYLFRKEGQNVTLSCEQNLNHDAMYWYRQDPGQGLRLIYYSQIVNDFQKGDIAEGYSVSREKKESFPLTVTSAQKNPTAFYLCASSPNRAPPFFGQGTRLTVV.